This TCR beta chain was found in a study of blood T cells in healthy people across ages. Study-wide points: Age brought a roughly linear fall in TCR beta diversity measured per million T cells. Bulk PBMC profiling left naive and antigen-experienced comparisons inconclusive.

In regard to this clonotype: Its antigen is unknown.

Germline lookup yields CDR1 MNHEY and CDR2 SVGEGT. The CDR3 length is 14 residues. V was trimmed by 7 bases and J by 5 bases, leaving 17 bases between them. The authors ran a second PCR of about 6 to 12 cycles using a sample-barcoded 5' primer and a J-beta primer mix. TCRdb re-derived calls from the 5' RACE reads in MiXCR, one entry per CDR3 protein. The profile shows about a million distinct CDR3 sequences, more than 30% of them singletons. This rearrangement joins TRBV6-2 or TRBV6-3 to TRBJ2-5, with a weak D call TRBD2 (6 bases). The origin of this receptor is a young man in good health. The sample taken for sequencing was blood. The CDR3 here is CASIPDRGFETQYF. The CDR3 coding sequence is TGTGCCAGCATACCTGATCGGGGGTTTGAGACCCAGTACTTC.